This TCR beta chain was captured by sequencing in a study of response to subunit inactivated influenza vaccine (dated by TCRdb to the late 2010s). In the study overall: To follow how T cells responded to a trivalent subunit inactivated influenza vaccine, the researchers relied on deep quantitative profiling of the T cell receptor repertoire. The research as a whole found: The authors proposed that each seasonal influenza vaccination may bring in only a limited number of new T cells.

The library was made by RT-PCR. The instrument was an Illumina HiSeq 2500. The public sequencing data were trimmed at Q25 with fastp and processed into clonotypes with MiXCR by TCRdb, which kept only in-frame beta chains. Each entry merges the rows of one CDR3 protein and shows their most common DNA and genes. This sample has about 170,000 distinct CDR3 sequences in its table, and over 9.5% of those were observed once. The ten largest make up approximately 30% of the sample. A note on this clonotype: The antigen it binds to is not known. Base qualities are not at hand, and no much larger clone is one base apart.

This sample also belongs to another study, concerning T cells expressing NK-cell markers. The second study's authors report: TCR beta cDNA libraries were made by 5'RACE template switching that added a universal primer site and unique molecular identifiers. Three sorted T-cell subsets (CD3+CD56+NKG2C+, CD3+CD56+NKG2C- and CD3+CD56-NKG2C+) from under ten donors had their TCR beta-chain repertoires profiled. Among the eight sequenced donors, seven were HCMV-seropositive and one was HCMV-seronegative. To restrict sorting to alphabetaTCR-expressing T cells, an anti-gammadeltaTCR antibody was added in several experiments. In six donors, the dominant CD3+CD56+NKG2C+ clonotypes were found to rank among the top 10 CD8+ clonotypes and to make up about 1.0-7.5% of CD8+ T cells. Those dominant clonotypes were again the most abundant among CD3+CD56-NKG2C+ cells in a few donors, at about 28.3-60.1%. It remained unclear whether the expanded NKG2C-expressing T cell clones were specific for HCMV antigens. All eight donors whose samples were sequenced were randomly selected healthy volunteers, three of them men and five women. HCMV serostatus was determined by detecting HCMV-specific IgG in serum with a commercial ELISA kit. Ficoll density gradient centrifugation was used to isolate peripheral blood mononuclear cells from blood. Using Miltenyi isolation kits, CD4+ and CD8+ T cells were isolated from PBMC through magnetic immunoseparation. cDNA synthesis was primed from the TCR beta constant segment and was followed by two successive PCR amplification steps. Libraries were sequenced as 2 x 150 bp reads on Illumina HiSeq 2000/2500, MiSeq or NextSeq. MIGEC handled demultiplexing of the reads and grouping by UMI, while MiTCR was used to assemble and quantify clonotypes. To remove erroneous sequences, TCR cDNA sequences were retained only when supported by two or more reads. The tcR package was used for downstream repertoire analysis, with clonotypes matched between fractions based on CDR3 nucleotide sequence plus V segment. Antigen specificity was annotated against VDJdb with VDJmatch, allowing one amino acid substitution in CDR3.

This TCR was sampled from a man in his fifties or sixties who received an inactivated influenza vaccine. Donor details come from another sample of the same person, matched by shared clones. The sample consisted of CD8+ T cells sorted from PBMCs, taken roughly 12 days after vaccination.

The sequenced DNA: TGTGCCAGCAGTTTACTAGCGGGGGCCAAAGACAATGAGCAGTTCTTC. It is translated as CASSLLAGAKDNEQFF. The chain is made from TRBV27 and TRBJ2-1; TRBD2 lines up with 10 middle nucleotides. CDR1 is given as MNHEY and CDR2 as SMNVEV, both from the germline V gene (reference sequence). V is cut back by 2 bases and J by 5 bases, with 6 bases in the junction unmatched. Inclusive of the bounding cysteine and phenylalanine, the CDR3 is 16 residues long. The only DNA kept is the CDR3, 48 bases in frame from the first base.